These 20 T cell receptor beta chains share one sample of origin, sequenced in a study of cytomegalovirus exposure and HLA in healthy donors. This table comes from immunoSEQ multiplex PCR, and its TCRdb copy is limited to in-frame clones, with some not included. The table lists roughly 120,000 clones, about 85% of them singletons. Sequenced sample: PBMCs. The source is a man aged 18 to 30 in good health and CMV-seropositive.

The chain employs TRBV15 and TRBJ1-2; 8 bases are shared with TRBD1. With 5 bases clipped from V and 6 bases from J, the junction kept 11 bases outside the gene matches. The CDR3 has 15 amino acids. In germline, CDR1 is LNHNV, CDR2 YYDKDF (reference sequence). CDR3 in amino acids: CATSDARGRPDGYTF. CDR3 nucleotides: TGTGCCACCAGCGACGCCAGGGGGCGCCCCGATGGCTACACCTTC.

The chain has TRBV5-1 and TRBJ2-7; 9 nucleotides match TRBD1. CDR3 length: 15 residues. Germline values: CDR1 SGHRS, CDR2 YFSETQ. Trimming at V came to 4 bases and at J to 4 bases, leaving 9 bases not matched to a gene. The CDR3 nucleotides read TGCGCCAGCAGCGGCCCGGGACAGGGCTGGTACGAGCAGTACTTC. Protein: CASSGPGQGWYEQYF.

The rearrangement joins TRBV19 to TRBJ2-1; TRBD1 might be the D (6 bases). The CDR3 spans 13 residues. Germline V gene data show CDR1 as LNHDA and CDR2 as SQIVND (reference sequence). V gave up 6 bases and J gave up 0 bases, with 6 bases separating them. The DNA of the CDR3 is TGTGCCAGTAGGACAGGCTCCTACAATGAGCAGTTCTTC. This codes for CASRTGSYNEQFF.

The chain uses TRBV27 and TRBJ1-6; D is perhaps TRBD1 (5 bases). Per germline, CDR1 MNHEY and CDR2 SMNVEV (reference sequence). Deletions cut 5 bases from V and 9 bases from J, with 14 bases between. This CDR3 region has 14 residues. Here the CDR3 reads CASSGGENLSPLHF. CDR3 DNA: TGTGCCAGCAGTGGGGGGGAAAATCTTTCACCCCTCCACTTT.

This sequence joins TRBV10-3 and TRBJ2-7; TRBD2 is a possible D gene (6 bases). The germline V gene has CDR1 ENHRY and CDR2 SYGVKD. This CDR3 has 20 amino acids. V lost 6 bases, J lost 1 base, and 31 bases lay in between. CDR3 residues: CAISQYMGRDQNAGSYEQYF. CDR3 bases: TGTGCCATCAGCCAATACATGGGTAGGGACCAAAACGCGGGGTCCTACGAGCAGTACTTC.

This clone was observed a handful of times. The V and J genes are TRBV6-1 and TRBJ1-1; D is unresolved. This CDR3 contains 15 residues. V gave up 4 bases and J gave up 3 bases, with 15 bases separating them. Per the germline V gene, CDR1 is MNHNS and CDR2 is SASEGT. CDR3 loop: CASSAAWAQDTEAFF. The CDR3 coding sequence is TGTGCCAGCAGTGCGGCGTGGGCCCAGGACACTGAAGCTTTCTTT.

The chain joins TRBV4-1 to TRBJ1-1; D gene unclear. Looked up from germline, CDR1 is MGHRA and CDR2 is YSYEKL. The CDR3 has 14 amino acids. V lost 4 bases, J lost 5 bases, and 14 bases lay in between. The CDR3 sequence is CASSPASIYTEAFF. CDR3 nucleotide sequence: TGCGCCAGCAGCCCCGCGTCAATCTATACTGAAGCTTTCTTT.

CDR3 sequence: CATTGANTGELFF. CDR3 sequence (DNA): TGTGCCACCACAGGCGCGAACACCGGGGAGCTGTTTTTT. The chain employs TRBV6-5 and TRBJ2-2; the D gene is possibly TRBD1 (5 bases). Germline loops: CDR1 MNHEY, CDR2 SVGAGI. This CDR3 has 13 amino acids. Trimming removed 10 bases from V and 0 bases from J, with 9 bases in between.

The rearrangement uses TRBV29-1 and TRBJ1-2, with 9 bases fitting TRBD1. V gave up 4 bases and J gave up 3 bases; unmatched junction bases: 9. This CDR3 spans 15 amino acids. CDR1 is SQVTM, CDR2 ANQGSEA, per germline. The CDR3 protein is CSVGVGQGVYYGYTF. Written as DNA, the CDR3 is TGCAGCGTTGGTGTGGGACAGGGTGTATACTATGGCTACACCTTC.

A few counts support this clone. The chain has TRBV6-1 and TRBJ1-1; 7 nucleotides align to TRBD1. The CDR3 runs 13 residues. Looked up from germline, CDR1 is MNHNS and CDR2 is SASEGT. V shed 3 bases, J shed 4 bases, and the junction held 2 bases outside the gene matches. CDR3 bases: TGTGCCAGCAGTGATCAGGGGGTCACTGAAGCTTTCTTT. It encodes CASSDQGVTEAFF.

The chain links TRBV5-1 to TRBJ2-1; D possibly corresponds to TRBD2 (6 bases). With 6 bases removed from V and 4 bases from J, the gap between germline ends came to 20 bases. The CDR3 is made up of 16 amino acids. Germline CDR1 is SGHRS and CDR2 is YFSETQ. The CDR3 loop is CASMSPPGSGYNEQFF. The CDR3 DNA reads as TGCGCCAGCATGAGCCCGCCGGGTAGCGGATACAATGAGCAGTTCTTC.

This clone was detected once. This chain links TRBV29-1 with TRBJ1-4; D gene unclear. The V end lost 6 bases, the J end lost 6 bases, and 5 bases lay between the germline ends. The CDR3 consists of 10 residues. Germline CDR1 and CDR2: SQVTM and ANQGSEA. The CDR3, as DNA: TGCAGCGTGGGCGATGAAAAACTGTTTTTT. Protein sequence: CSVGDEKLFF.

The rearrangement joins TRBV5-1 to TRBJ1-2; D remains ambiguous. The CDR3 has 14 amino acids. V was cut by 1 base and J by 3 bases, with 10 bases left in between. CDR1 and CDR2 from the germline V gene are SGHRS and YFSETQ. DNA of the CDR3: TGCGCCAGCAGCTTGACAGCCGGGGACTATGGCTACACCTTC. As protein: CASSLTAGDYGYTF.

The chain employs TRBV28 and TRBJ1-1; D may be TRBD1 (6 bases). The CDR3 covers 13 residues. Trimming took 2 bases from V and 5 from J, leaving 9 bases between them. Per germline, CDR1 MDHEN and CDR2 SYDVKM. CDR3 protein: CASSLIQGTEAFF. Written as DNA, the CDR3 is TGTGCCAGCAGTTTAATTCAGGGGACTGAAGCTTTCTTT.

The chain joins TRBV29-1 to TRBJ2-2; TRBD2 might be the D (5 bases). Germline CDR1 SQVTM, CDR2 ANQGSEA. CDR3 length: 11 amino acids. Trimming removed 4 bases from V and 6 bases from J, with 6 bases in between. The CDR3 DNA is TGCAGCGTTGGAGGGTCCGGGGAGCTGTTTTTT. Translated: CSVGGSGELFF.

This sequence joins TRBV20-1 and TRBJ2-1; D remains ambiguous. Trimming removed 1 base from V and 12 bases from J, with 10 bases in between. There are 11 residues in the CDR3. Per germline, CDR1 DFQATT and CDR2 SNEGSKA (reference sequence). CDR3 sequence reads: CSARAPNWQFF. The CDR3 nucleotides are TGCAGTGCTAGAGCCCCAAATTGGCAGTTCTTC.

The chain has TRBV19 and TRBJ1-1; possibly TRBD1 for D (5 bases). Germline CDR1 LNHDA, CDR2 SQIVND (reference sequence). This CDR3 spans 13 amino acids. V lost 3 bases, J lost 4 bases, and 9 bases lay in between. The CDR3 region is CASSIWGGTEAFF. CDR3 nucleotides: TGTGCCAGTAGTATCTGGGGGGGCACTGAAGCTTTCTTT.

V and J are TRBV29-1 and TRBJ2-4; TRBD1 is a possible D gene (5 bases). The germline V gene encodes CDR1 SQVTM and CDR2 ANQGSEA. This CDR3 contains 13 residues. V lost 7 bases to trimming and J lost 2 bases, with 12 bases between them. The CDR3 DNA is TGCAGCGGAGCCGACAGAACCAAAAACATTCAGTACTTC. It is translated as CSGADRTKNIQYF.

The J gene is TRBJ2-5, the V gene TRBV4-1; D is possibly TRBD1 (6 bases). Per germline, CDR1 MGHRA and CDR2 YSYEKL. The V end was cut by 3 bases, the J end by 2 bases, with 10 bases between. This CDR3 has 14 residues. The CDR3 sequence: CASSHLGAQETQYF. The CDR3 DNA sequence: TGCGCCAGCAGCCACCTGGGGGCTCAAGAGACCCAGTACTTC.

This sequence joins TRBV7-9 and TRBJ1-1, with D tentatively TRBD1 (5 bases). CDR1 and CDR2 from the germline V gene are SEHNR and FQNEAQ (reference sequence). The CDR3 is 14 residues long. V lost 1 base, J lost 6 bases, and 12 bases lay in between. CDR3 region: CASSLGNRGAEAFF. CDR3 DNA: TGTGCCAGCAGCTTAGGAAATCGGGGGGCTGAAGCTTTCTTT.